The present entry profiles one TCR beta chain with its context. The data were taken from a study of T cell responses to AZD1222 COVID-19 vaccine. The assay was immunoSEQ multiplex PCR, and TCRdb's table has in-frame clones only and misses some. The data show around 94,000 clones, about 86% seen once. CDR3 length: 11 residues. V was trimmed by 6 bases and J by 5 bases, leaving 10 bases between them. Germline CDR1 and CDR2: DFQATT and SNEGSKA (reference sequence). The chain recombines TRBV20-1 with TRBJ2-5; tentatively, D is TRBD2 (6 bases). The receptor's source is an adult in good health. The specimen was peripheral blood, collected on day 0 of AZD1222 vaccination. The CDR3 DNA follows: TGCAGTGCCCAGAGCGGGGAGACCCAGTACTTC. Its translation: CSAQSGETQYF.